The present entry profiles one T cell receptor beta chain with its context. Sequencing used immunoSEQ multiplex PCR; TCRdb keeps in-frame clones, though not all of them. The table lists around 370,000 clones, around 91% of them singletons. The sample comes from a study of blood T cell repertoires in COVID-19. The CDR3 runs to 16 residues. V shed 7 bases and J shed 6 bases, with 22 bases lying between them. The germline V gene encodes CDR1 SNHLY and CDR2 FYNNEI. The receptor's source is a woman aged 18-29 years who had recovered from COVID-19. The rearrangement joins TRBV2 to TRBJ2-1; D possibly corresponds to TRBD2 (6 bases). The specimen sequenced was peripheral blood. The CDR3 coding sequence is TGTGCCAGCACGTCTACTACTAGCATGAGGACCAATGAGCAGTTCTTC. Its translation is CASTSTTSMRTNEQFF.